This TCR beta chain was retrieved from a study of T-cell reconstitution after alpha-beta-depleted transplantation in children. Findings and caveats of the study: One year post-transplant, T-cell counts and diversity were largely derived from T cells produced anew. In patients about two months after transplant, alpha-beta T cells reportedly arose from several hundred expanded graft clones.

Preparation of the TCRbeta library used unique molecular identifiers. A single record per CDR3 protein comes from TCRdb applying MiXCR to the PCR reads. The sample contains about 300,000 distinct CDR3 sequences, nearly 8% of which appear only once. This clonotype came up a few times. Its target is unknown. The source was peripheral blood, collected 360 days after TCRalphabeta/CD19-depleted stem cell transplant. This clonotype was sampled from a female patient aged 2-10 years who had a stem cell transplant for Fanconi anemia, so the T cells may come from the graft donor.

This CDR3 reads CASSLKGDGKTSGANVLTF. The CDR3 nucleotides are TGTGCCAGCAGCTTAAAGGGCGACGGCAAAACGTCTGGGGCCAACGTCCTGACTTTC. V usage is TRBV7-8 and J usage is TRBJ2-6; D gene uncertain. The CDR3 loop spans 19 amino acids. Germline values: CDR1 SGHVS, CDR2 FQNEAQ. V lost 2 bases and J lost 1, with 18 bases in between.